A selection of T cell receptor beta chains follows, all from one sample in a study of blood T cell repertoires in COVID-19. Sequencing was performed with immunoSEQ multiplex PCR; in TCRdb, only in-frame clones are kept and a portion is missing. Seen here are 310,000 or so clones, roughly 90% observed once, and the top ten hold 5% to 7%. The material sequenced was peripheral blood. These receptor sequences come from a man between 18 and 35 years old who had recovered from COVID-19. The CDR3 runs from the conserved cysteine through the conserved F or W. D genes are given only for firm matches.

D gene	V gene	J gene	CDR3 protein	CDR3 DNA
.	TRBV19	TRBJ1-1	CASSIAPYDSREAFF	TGTGCCAGTAGTATAGCCCCATACGACAGCCGGGAAGCTTTCTTT
.	TRBV19	TRBJ1-2	CASSPTERLNYGYTF	TGTGCCAGTAGTCCGACAGAACGACTTAACTATGGCTACACCTTC
TRBD1	TRBV7-9	TRBJ1-5	CASSLAGGQGGQPQHF	TGTGCCAGCAGCTTAGCCGGGGGACAGGGCGGCCAGCCCCAGCATTTT
.	TRBV7-8	TRBJ1-2	CASSQGQSFYGYTF	TGTGCCAGCAGCCAAGGACAGTCCTTCTATGGCTACACCTTC
.	TRBV10-3	TRBJ2-1	CAIGSYNEQFF	TGTGCCATCGGCAGCTACAATGAGCAGTTCTTC
TRBD1	TRBV5-1	TRBJ2-5	CASSLDRTGREETQYF	TGCGCCAGCAGCCTCGACCGGACAGGGCGAGAAGAGACCCAGTACTTC
TRBD2	TRBV3-1/TRBV3-2	TRBJ2-3	CASSLSGGRTDTQYF	TGTGCCAGCAGCCTTAGCGGGGGGCGGACAGATACGCAGTATTTT
.	TRBV6-5	TRBJ1-2	CASSYSEPGINYGYTF	TGTGCCAGCAGTTACTCGGAGCCGGGGATCAACTATGGCTACACCTTC
.	TRBV11-2	TRBJ1-6	CASSGGGVWTPLHF	TGTGCCAGCAGCGGAGGGGGGGTTTGGACACCCCTCCACTTT
.	TRBV3-1/TRBV3-2	TRBJ2-7	CASSHGASPYEQYF	TGTGCCAGCAGCCACGGAGCGTCCCCCTACGAGCAGTACTTC
.	TRBV27	TRBJ1-4	CASSLWGVTNEKLFF	TGTGCCAGCAGTTTATGGGGCGTAACTAATGAAAAACTGTTTTTT
TRBD1	TRBV3-1/TRBV3-2	TRBJ2-1	CASSPDRGLSYNEQFF	TGTGCCAGCAGCCCGGACAGGGGACTTTCTTACAATGAGCAGTTCTTC
.	TRBV5-6	TRBJ1-5	CASSLGDQPQHF	TGTGCCAGCAGCTTAGGAGATCAGCCCCAGCATTTT
.	TRBV6-5	TRBJ1-2	CASSPEAVYGYTF	TGTGCCAGCAGCCCAGAGGCAGTCTATGGCTACACCTTC
TRBD2	TRBV7-3	TRBJ2-1	CASSLNPSTPGLAGLNEQFF	TGTGCCAGCAGCTTAAACCCGTCCACCCCTGGACTAGCGGGGTTGAATGAGCAGTTCTTC
TRBD1	TRBV6-2/TRBV6-3	TRBJ1-1	CASSPGTDFREAFF	TGTGCCAGCAGTCCAGGGACAGATTTCCGTGAAGCTTTCTTT
TRBD2	TRBV7-2	TRBJ2-1	CASSLALTSGTDEQFF	TGTGCCAGCAGCTTAGCGCTGACTAGCGGGACCGATGAGCAGTTCTTC
.	TRBV12-3/TRBV12-4	TRBJ2-7	CASSSRGGYEQYF	TGTGCCAGCAGTTCAAGGGGGGGGTACGAGCAGTACTTC
TRBD2	TRBV6-5	TRBJ2-1	CASSTGLAEPREQFF	TGTGCCAGCAGTACAGGACTAGCGGAGCCCCGTGAGCAGTTCTTC
TRBD1	TRBV18	TRBJ1-1	CASSPGQGRLGTEAFF	TGTGCCAGCTCACCTGGACAGGGGAGGCTGGGGACTGAAGCTTTCTTT
.	TRBV1	TRBJ2-1	CTSSQGNNGRVLGDNEQFF	TGCACCAGCAGCCAAGGGAATAACGGGAGGGTCTTGGGGGACAATGAGCAGTTCTTC
.	TRBV6-5	TRBJ1-6	CASRRDNSPLHF	TGTGCCAGCAGGAGGGATAATTCACCCCTCCACTTT
TRBD1	TRBV5-8	TRBJ2-1	CASSLSLDRVPDEQFF	TGTGCCAGCAGCTTGAGTCTGGACAGGGTCCCGGATGAGCAGTTCTTC
TRBD2	TRBV5-1	TRBJ2-7	CASSLASGGSYEQYF	TGCGCCAGCAGCTTGGCTAGCGGGGGCTCCTACGAGCAGTACTTC
.	TRBV10-3	TRBJ2-1	CAISDYNEQFF	TGTGCCATCAGTGATTATAATGAGCAGTTCTTC
.	TRBV5-1	TRBJ2-1	CASSRVGNEQFF	TGCGCCAGCAGCCGGGTGGGCAATGAGCAGTTCTTC
TRBD1	TRBV6-5	TRBJ1-2	CASSPTTGALGYTF	TGTGCCAGCAGTCCTACTACAGGGGCGCTTGGCTACACCTTC
TRBD1	TRBV29-1	TRBJ2-5	CSAGTGGLETQYF	TGCAGCGCAGGGACAGGGGGGTTGGAGACCCAGTACTTC
.	TRBV29-1	TRBJ2-7	CSAGERKFEQYF	TGCAGCGCCGGGGAGAGGAAATTCGAGCAGTACTTC
.	TRBV29-1	TRBJ2-1	CSVSGTITTEQFF	TGCAGCGTATCCGGGACAATAACTACTGAGCAGTTCTTC
TRBD1	TRBV13	TRBJ1-1	CASSPDREAEAFF	TGTGCCAGCAGCCCGGACAGGGAGGCTGAAGCTTTCTTT
.	TRBV7-3	TRBJ2-6	CASSLYPGASSGANVLTF	TGTGCCAGCAGCTTATATCCAGGGGCAAGCTCTGGGGCCAACGTCCTGACTTTC
.	TRBV7-9	TRBJ2-7	CASSLGGLYEQYF	TGTGCCAGCAGCTTAGGGGGCCTCTACGAGCAGTACTTC
TRBD2	TRBV7-9	TRBJ2-1	CASSVRLAGYNEQFF	TGTGCCAGCAGCGTCCGACTAGCGGGCTACAATGAGCAGTTCTTC
.	TRBV5-1	TRBJ2-7	CASSSAEGGEQYF	TGCGCCAGCAGCTCCGCCGAAGGGGGCGAGCAGTACTTC
.	TRBV2	TRBJ2-7	CASDFRPGYEQYF	TGTGCCAGTGATTTTCGCCCAGGCTACGAGCAGTACTTC